This T cell receptor beta chain was recovered during a study of cytomegalovirus exposure and HLA in healthy donors. As for the study in general: Inside one of the first data releases sat some 85 million unique TCRs taken from HLA-typed donors.

Primers: 60 Vbeta forward and 13 Jbeta reverse. Assay used: immunoSEQ multiplex PCR; TCRdb lists only in-frame clones, some missing. The repertoire holds over 150,000 clones, with about four fifths as singletons. The CDR3 totals 17 residues. CDR1 is SGDLS and CDR2 is YYNGEE in the germline V gene. The junction had 10 bases not matched to a gene; V was cut back by 0 bases and J by 5 bases. The sequenced material came from PBMCs. This sequence joins TRBV9 and TRBJ2-3; 9 positions agree with TRBD2. This sequence originates from a man aged 30 to 39 in good health and CMV-seropositive. CDR3 protein: CASSVGSRLAGRDTQYF. The CDR3 coding sequence is TGTGCCAGCAGCGTAGGCTCCAGGCTAGCGGGACGAGATACGCAGTATTTT.